This T cell receptor beta chain was sequenced during a study of control samples from healthy donors and cancer patients. The protocol was immunoSEQ multiplex PCR, while the TCRdb copy is restricted to in-frame clones and leaves out a portion. This table has approximately 100,000 clones, around 88% appearing once. V shed 0 bases and J 3 bases; nucleotides not matched to a gene: 5. The germline gives CDR1 SGDLS, CDR2 YYNGEE. The CDR3 contains 17 residues. The chain uses TRBV9 and TRBJ2-1; 11 bases align to TRBD2. Sequencing input: blood. The TCR originated in a man aged 30 to 45 in good health. CDR3 region: CASSVGSSGGIYNEQFF. The DNA for the CDR3 is TGTGCCAGCAGCGTAGGATCTAGCGGGGGGATCTACAATGAGCAGTTCTTC. The full variable domain, its missing parts supplied by reference TRBV9 and TRBJ2-1, is DSGVTQTPKHLITATGQRVTLRCSPRSGDLSVYWYQQSLDQGLQFLIQYYNGEERAKGNILERFSAQQFPDLHSELNLSSLELGDSALYFCASSVGSSGGIYNEQFFGPGTRLTVL.